Presented here are 16 T cell receptor beta chains from one specimen sequenced in a study of technical replicates of blood from a few donors. Profiling relied on immunoSEQ multiplex PCR, and the TCRdb table lists in-frame clones only, not all of them. The sample has tens of thousands of clones, 70% to 90% seen once. The sequenced sample was PBMCs. The receptors shown here come from a human donor in good health. Some clones in this sample may be carry-over from other donors' samples.

The chain recombines TRBV7-2 with TRBJ1-5; 9 nucleotides line up with TRBD1. Looked up from germline, CDR1 is SGHTA and CDR2 is FQGNSA. Germline trimming cut 3 bases from V and 4 bases from J; bases unmatched to any gene: 4. CDR3 length: 15 amino acids. CDR3 in amino acids: CASSFGTGWNQPQHF. Here the CDR3 DNA reads TGTGCCAGCAGCTTCGGGACAGGGTGGAATCAGCCCCAGCATTTT.

V gene TRBV10-3 combines with J gene TRBJ1-6; 10 bases align to TRBD1. This CDR3 contains 14 residues. V was pared by 6 bases and J by 9 bases, with 5 bases of the junction left unmatched. Per the germline V gene, CDR1 is ENHRY and CDR2 is SYGVKD. The CDR3 DNA follows: TGTGCCATCAGGGGGACAGGGGAGGGTTCACCCCTCCACTTT. Translating gives CAIRGTGEGSPLHF.

J is TRBJ2-3 and V is TRBV11-3, with D perhaps TRBD1 (5 bases). From germline, CDR1 is SGHNT and CDR2 YENEEA. The CDR3 has 12 residues. V gave up 5 bases and J gave up 7 bases, with 10 bases separating them. CDR3 sequence reads: CASSRGENTQYF. The CDR3 DNA reads TGTGCCAGCAGCAGGGGTGAGAATACGCAGTATTTT.

The rearrangement links TRBV4-3 to TRBJ2-1; D is undetermined. Germline CDR1 reads LGHNA; CDR2 reads YSLEER. The CDR3 runs 14 residues. V shed 0 bases and J shed 8 bases, with 11 bases lying between them. CDR3 in amino acids: CASSQESRRDEQFF. The CDR3 DNA reads as TGCGCCAGCAGCCAAGAGTCAAGACGGGATGAGCAGTTCTTC.

The V call is TRBV5-1, the J call TRBJ1-6, with a possible D match to TRBD1 (5 bases). CDR1 and CDR2 from the germline V gene are SGHRS and YFSETQ. The V end lost 4 bases, the J end lost 6 bases, and 14 bases lay between the germline ends. The CDR3 is 15 amino acids. The CDR3 sequence: CASSPTEGRNSPLHF. The CDR3 DNA reads TGCGCCAGCAGCCCGACGGAGGGGCGTAATTCACCCCTCCACTTT. Filled out from reference TRBV5-1 and TRBJ1-6, the complete variable domain reads KAGVTQTPRYLIKTRGQQVTLSCSPISGHRSVSWYQQTPGQGLQFLFEYFSETQRNKGNFPGRFSGRQFSNSRSEMNVSTLELGDSALYLCASSPTEGRNSPLHFGNGTRLTVT.

The CDR3 loop reads CASSPQGGPYNEQFF. The DNA of the CDR3 is TGTGCCAGCAGCCCCCAAGGCGGCCCCTACAATGAGCAGTTCTTC. The chain has TRBV13 and TRBJ2-1; no clear D gene. Trimming removed 5 bases from V and 2 bases from J, with 13 bases in between. The CDR3 totals 15 residues. Germline V gene sequence: CDR1 PRHDT, CDR2 FYEKMQ (reference sequence).

CDR3 bases: TGTGCCAGCACTCGTAGCTACCTGAACTATGGCTACACCTTC. It codes for CASTRSYLNYGYTF. This sequence joins TRBV2 and TRBJ1-2, with D unclear. The V gene lost 7 bases and the J gene lost 2 bases, with 14 bases spanning the gap. This CDR3 has 14 residues. The germline gives CDR1 SNHLY, CDR2 FYNNEI. Supplemented by reference TRBV2 and TRBJ1-2, the full variable domain reads EPEVTQTPSHQVTQMGQEVILRCVPISNHLYFYWYRQILGQKVEFLVSFYNNEISEKSEIFDDQFSVERPDGSNFTLKIRSTKLEDSAMYFCASTRSYLNYGYTFGSGTRLTVV.

This clone has just one count. The chain recombines TRBV7-9 with TRBJ1-3; 8 bases fit TRBD1. The CDR3 is 14 amino acids. The V and J ends lost 4 bases and 4 bases, in that order; junction bases with no gene match: 3. Germline CDR1 SEHNR, CDR2 FQNEAQ (reference sequence). CDR3 sequence: CASSSTGVGNTIYF. CDR3 sequence (DNA): TGTGCCAGCAGCTCGACAGGGGTCGGAAACACCATATATTTT.

J is TRBJ1-2 and V is TRBV18; tentative D call: TRBD1 (6 bases). Between the trimmed V and J ends, which lost 4 bases and 2 bases, there was a span of 20 bases. This CDR3 is 17 amino acids long. Looked up from germline, CDR1 is KGHSH and CDR2 is LQKENI. The CDR3: CASSQNRDTRLNYGYTF. The CDR3 DNA sequence: TGTGCCAGCTCACAAAACCGGGACACCCGACTGAACTATGGCTACACCTTC.

The chain employs TRBV7-8 and TRBJ1-1, with TRBD1 as a possible D gene (6 bases). Trimming removed 5 bases at V and 4 bases at J, with 14 bases between. From germline, CDR1 is SGHVS and CDR2 FQNEAQ. This CDR3 is built from 14 residues. CDR3 nucleotides: TGTGCCAGCAGCCTTACAGCAGGGGTCACTGAAGCTTTCTTT. It encodes CASSLTAGVTEAFF. The full variable domain, completed using reference TRBV7-8 and TRBJ1-1, is GAGVSQSPRYKVAKRGQDVALRCDPISGHVSLFWYQQALGQGPEFLTYFQNEAQLDKSGLPSDRFFAERPEGSVSTLKIQRTQQEDSAVYLCASSLTAGVTEAFFGQGTRLTVV.

Turning to this clone: This specimen includes other DNA sequences encoding the same CDR3. This rearrangement joins TRBV9 to TRBJ1-3; D remains ambiguous. V was cut by 5 bases and J by 1 base, with 13 bases left in between. Per the germline V gene, CDR1 is SGDLS and CDR2 is YYNGEE. This CDR3 is 15 amino acids long. Here the CDR3 DNA reads TGTGCCAGCAGTCGAGGAGGAAATTCTGGAAACACCATATATTTT. Amino acids: CASSRGGNSGNTIYF.

The gene calls are TRBV10-3 and TRBJ2-3, with D tentatively TRBD1 (6 bases). Germline V gives CDR1 ENHRY, CDR2 SYGVKD. Deletions cut 10 bases from V and 0 bases from J, with 11 bases between. This CDR3 contains 13 residues. CDR3 residues: CATLQGSTDTQYF. CDR3 DNA sequence: TGTGCCACTCTACAGGGTAGCACAGATACGCAGTATTTT.

This clone turned up a few times. This rearrangement joins TRBV7-9 to TRBJ2-3, with D perhaps matching TRBD1 (6 bases). V was shortened by 0 bases and J by 3 bases, with 10 bases between the two germline ends. Germline CDR1 reads SEHNR; CDR2 reads FQNEAQ (reference sequence). The CDR3 contains 15 residues. DNA for the CDR3: TGTGCCAGCAGCTTAGCCTTAACAGGGACAGATACGCAGTATTTT. Its translation is CASSLALTGTDTQYF.

The rearrangement links TRBV7-9 to TRBJ2-1; TRBD1 matches 7 bases. CDR3 length: 14 residues. The ends lost 5 bases at V and 7 bases at J; junction bases unmatched: 8. CDR1 SEHNR and CDR2 FQNEAQ come from the germline V gene (reference sequence). The CDR3 here is CASSATGDPNEQFF. DNA for the CDR3: TGTGCCAGCAGCGCAACAGGGGATCCGAATGAGCAGTTCTTC.

This clone was seen only a few times. The chain couples TRBV6-4 to TRBJ1-6, with no clear D. CDR3 size: 13 residues. V was trimmed by 3 bases and J by 9 bases, leaving 9 bases between them. The V gene's germline CDR1 is MRHNA and CDR2 SNTAGT. The CDR3 DNA reads TGTGCCAGCAGTGAGGGAGAAGGTTCACCCCTCCACTTT. Protein: CASSEGEGSPLHF.

This chain connects TRBV7-7 to TRBJ2-3; 8 positions agree with TRBD1. The CDR3 runs to 16 residues. Trimming removed 1 base from V and 4 bases from J; junction bases left unmatched: 7. Per germline, CDR1 SSHAT and CDR2 FNYEAQ (reference sequence). The CDR3 loop is CASSLGRQGPSDTQYF. In DNA, the CDR3 is TGTGCCAGCAGCTTAGGTCGACAGGGGCCCTCAGATACGCAGTATTTT.